The rows below give T cell receptor beta chains drawn from one sample of a study of T-cell memory formation after mild COVID-19. One entry per CDR3 protein, called by TCRdb with MiXCR from the 5' RACE reads. The sample yields 550,000 to 650,000 distinct CDR3 sequences, roughly 17% seen once. Sequencing used PBMCs or a T cell subset sorted from them (not recorded which). The receptors derive from an adult woman who had mild COVID-19 (a few samples of this study predate the infection). Cell type and time point are not known. Each CDR3 is given with its conserved first and last residue. D genes are given only for firm matches. A row's size may be missing; if present it is once, few, many or a size class.

abundance | d_gene | j_gene | v_gene | CDR3aa | CDR3nt
few | . | TRBJ1-1 | TRBV4-1 | CASREDRLNTEAFF | TGCGCCAGCAGGGAGGACAGACTAAACACTGAAGCTTTCTTT
. | TRBD2 | TRBJ2-3 | TRBV20-1 | CSARPPSGGTDTQYF | TGCAGTGCTAGACCCCCTAGCGGGGGGACAGATACGCAGTATTTT
. | TRBD1 | TRBJ1-2 | TRBV7-9 | CASSSGQARSYGYTF | TGTGCCAGCAGCTCGGGACAGGCTCGGAGCTATGGCTACACCTTC
. | . | TRBJ2-2 | TRBV4-1 | CASSQRWGSDTGELFF | TGCGCCAGCAGCCAAAGGTGGGGTTCGGACACCGGGGAGCTGTTTTTT
. | . | TRBJ1-5 | TRBV12-3/TRBV12-4 | CASSLEGLSQPQHF | TGTGCCAGCAGTTTGGAAGGGTTGAGCCAGCCCCAGCATTTT
few | TRBD1 | TRBJ1-1 | TRBV24-1 | CATSESGGHTEAFF | TGTGCCACCAGTGAATCAGGGGGGCACACTGAAGCTTTCTTT
few | TRBD1 | TRBJ2-7 | TRBV11-2 | CASSSFAGTGGSYEQYF | TGTGCCAGCAGTTCCTTCGCCGGGACAGGGGGCAGCTACGAGCAGTACTTC
. | . | TRBJ1-5 | TRBV4-2 | CASSQVGFVGNQPQHF | TGTGCCAGCAGCCAAGTCGGGTTCGTGGGTAATCAGCCCCAGCATTTT
few | . | TRBJ2-5 | TRBV24-1 | CATSAGAASPRETQYF | TGTGCCACCAGTGCTGGGGCGGCTAGCCCTCGGGAGACCCAGTACTTC
few | TRBD1 | TRBJ1-3 | TRBV6-2/TRBV6-3 | CASSRDRASGNTIYF | TGTGCCAGCAGTCGCGACAGGGCCTCTGGAAACACCATATATTTT
. | . | TRBJ2-5 | TRBV4-2 | CASSQDVRGAQETQYF | TGTGCCAGCAGCCAAGATGTCCGGGGGGCCCAAGAGACCCAGTACTTC
. | . | TRBJ1-1 | TRBV29-1 | CSVAPAQGWTEAFF | TGCAGCGTTGCCCCGGCCCAGGGATGGACTGAAGCTTTCTTT
. | . | TRBJ2-7 | TRBV2 | CASSEEVGDPYEQYF | TGTGCCAGCAGTGAAGAAGTAGGGGATCCCTACGAGCAGTACTTC
many | TRBD1 | TRBJ1-2 | TRBV12-3/TRBV12-4 | CASSFRDRGGGYTF | TGTGCCAGCAGTTTCAGGGACAGGGGAGGTGGCTACACCTTC
. | . | TRBJ2-6 | TRBV5-1 | CASISRQSGANVLTF | TGCGCCAGCATATCTCGACAATCTGGGGCCAACGTCCTGACTTTC
. | . | TRBJ2-3 | TRBV6-5 | CASSYWRGADTQYF | TGTGCCAGCAGTTACTGGCGGGGTGCAGATACGCAGTATTTT
few | . | TRBJ2-2 | TRBV5-1 | CASSEPANTGELFF | TGCGCCAGCAGCGAGCCCGCGAACACCGGGGAGCTGTTTTTT
few | TRBD2 | TRBJ2-3 | TRBV18 | CASSPRSGAGATDTQYF | TGTGCCAGCTCACCAAGATCCGGAGCGGGAGCCACAGATACGCAGTATTTT
few | TRBD1 | TRBJ2-7 | TRBV7-3 | CASSKQPPGTGPYEQYF | TGTGCCAGCAGCAAACAACCTCCGGGGACAGGTCCTTACGAGCAGTACTTC
few | TRBD1 | TRBJ2-1 | TRBV25-1 | CASTGQGKAYNEQFF | TGTGCCAGCACTGGACAGGGGAAAGCCTACAATGAGCAGTTCTTC
. | TRBD2 | TRBJ2-5 | TRBV3-1 | CASSQRSGGAKETQYF | TGTGCCAGCAGCCAGAGGAGCGGGGGGGCGAAAGAGACCCAGTACTTC
. | TRBD1 | TRBJ1-4 | TRBV5-5 | CASSSWDRASEKLFF | TGTGCCAGCAGCAGCTGGGACAGGGCGAGTGAAAAACTGTTTTTT
few | . | TRBJ2-1 | TRBV5-1 | CASSLNRDEQFF | TGCGCCAGCAGCTTAAACAGGGATGAGCAGTTCTTC